This TCR beta chain was recorded in a study of T cell repertoires in cytomegalovirus infection (dated by TCRdb to the late 2010s). Regarding the research as a whole: Recently identified HLA-C-restricted CMV epitopes, whose presentation resists viral immunomodulation, were targeted by peptide stimulations together with well-studied HLA-B-restricted epitopes. The HLA type of each donor mattered for the analysis, because public TCR beta signatures pointed to carriage of CMV infection along with the matching HLA type.

The sequencer was an Illumina HiSeq 1500. Starting from the raw public reads, TCRdb applied fastp trimming at Q25, assembled clones with MiXCR and retained in-frame beta chains. Entries that share a CDR3 protein sequence are merged under the most common genes and DNA. Within this sample are a few hundred thousand distinct CDR3 sequences, with roughly 42% of them counted one time only. The ten biggest clones cover about 48% of the sample. This clonotype was counted once. Its specific antigen is unknown. No much larger clone is present one base from it, and per-base qualities are unavailable. One read alone makes for weak evidence. The germline ends are 16 bases apart after V is trimmed by 4 bases and J by 3 bases. The CDR3, cysteine through phenylalanine, is 16 amino acids long. Of all the DNA, just the CDR3 is kept, 48 bases in frame from base 1. From the germline V gene, CDR1 is SGHVT and CDR2 is SQSDAQ.

The sample's treatment or condition, from its label and the paper: in vitro stimulation with specific CMV peptide epitopes to enrich CMV-specific T cells. The full study reports these points: In both this cohort and an independent cohort of 352 donors, the cumulative frequency of public TCR beta family members distinguished carriers of CMV infection plus the relevant HLA type. The ex vivo response was dominated by HLA-C-restricted CMV-specific TCR beta clonotypes, and the single most frequent clonotype in two of eight donors was supplied by these HLA-C-restricted clonotypes.

Sequenced material: cultured PBMCs, taken from culture after CMV antigen stimulation. The sequence was collected from a human donor in good health (CMV status not recorded). Some clones in this sample may be carry-over from other donors' samples. The rearranged chain carries TRBV7-4 and TRBJ1-3; the D gene cannot be resolved reliably. The bases are TGTGCCAGCAGCTACTTAGGCGGAGTCGTTGGAAACACCATATATTTT. Its protein is CASSYLGGVVGNTIYF.